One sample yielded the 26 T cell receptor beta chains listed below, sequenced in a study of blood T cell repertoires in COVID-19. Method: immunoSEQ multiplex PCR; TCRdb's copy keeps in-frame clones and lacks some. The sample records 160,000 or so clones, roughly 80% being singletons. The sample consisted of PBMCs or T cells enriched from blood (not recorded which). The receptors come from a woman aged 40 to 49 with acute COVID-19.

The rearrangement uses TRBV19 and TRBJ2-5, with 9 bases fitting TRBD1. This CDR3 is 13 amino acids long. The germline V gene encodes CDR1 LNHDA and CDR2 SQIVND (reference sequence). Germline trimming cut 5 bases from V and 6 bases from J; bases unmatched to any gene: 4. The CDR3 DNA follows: TGTGCCAGTAGTGAACAGGGGGCAAAGACCCAGTACTTC. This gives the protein CASSEQGAKTQYF.

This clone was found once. The CDR3 here is CAWSPNFSRGQPQHF. The CDR3 nucleotides are TGTGCCTGGAGCCCAAATTTTAGCAGGGGACAGCCCCAGCATTTT. The chain links TRBV30 to TRBJ1-5; D is possibly TRBD1 (6 bases). The germline V gene encodes CDR1 GTSNPN and CDR2 SVGIG (reference sequence). The length of the CDR3 is 15 residues. Trimming cost V 3 bases and J 7 bases, with 19 bases left between them.

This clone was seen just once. Here the CDR3 DNA reads TGTGCCATCAGTGGATTAGCGGGAGAGGGTGAGACCCAGTACTTC. Protein sequence: CAISGLAGEGETQYF. The V call is TRBV10-3, the J call TRBJ2-5; 9 bases align to TRBD2. J gave up 5 bases and V 4 bases, and 8 bases lay outside the gene matches. Germline loops: CDR1 ENHRY, CDR2 SYGVKD. The CDR3 runs 15 residues.

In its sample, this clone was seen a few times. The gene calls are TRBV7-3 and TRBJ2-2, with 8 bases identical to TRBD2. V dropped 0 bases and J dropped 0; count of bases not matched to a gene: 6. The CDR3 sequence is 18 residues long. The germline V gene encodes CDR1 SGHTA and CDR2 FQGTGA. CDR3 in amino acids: CASSLTGSSGTNTGELFF. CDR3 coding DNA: TGTGCCAGCAGCTTAACTGGGAGTAGCGGGACGAACACCGGGGAGCTGTTTTTT.

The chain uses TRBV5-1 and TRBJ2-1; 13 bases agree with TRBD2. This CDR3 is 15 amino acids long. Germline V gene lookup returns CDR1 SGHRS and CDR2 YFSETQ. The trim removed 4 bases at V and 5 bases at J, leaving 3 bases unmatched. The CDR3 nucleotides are TGCGCCAGCAGCAGCGGGACTAGCGGGAACAATGAGCAGTTCTTC. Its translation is CASSSGTSGNNEQFF.

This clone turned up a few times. Here the CDR3 DNA reads TGTGCCAGCAGCCCTCGGACAGGGGGGACGGCTGAAGCTTTCTTT. It codes for CASSPRTGGTAEAFF. This rearrangement joins TRBV7-2 to TRBJ1-1, with 10 positions matching TRBD1. CDR1 and CDR2 from the germline V gene are SGHTA and FQGNSA. V lost 5 bases to trimming and J lost 6 bases; unmatched junction nucleotides: 9. The CDR3 is 15 amino acids.

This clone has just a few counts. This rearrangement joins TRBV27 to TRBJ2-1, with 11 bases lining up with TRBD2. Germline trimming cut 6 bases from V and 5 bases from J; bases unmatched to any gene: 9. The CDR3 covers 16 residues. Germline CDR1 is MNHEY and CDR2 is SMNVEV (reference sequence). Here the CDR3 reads CASSPFQGLADNEQFF. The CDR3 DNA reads TGTGCCAGCAGCCCTTTTCAGGGACTAGCGGACAATGAGCAGTTCTTC.

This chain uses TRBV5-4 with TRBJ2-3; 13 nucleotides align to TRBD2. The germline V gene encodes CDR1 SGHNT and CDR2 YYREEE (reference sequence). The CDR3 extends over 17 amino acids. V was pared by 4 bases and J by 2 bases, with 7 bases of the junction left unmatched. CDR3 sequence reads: CASSPGGLAGATDTQYF. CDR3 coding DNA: TGTGCCAGCAGCCCGGGCGGACTAGCGGGAGCCACAGATACGCAGTATTTT.

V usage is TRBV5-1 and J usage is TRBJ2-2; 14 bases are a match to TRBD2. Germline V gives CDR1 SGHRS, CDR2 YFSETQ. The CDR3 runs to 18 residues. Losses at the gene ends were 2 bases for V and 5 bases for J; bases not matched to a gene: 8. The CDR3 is CASSFPTSGRGRTGELFF. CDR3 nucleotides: TGCGCCAGCAGCTTCCCGACTAGCGGGAGGGGTCGGACCGGGGAGCTGTTTTTT.

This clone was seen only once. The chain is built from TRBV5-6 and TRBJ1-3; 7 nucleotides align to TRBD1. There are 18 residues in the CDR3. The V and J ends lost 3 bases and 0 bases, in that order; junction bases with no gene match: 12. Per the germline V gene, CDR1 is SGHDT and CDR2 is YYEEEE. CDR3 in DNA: TGTGCCAGCAGCTCCTTAAATACAGGGGATCCCTCTGGAAACACCATATATTTT. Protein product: CASSSLNTGDPSGNTIYF.

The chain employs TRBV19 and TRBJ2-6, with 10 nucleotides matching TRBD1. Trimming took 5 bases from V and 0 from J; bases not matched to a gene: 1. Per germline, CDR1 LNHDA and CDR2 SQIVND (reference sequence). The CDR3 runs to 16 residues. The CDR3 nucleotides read TGTGCCAGTAGTGGGACAGGGGCCTCTGGGGCCAACGTCCTGACTTTC. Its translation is CASSGTGASGANVLTF. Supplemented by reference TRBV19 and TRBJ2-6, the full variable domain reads DGGITQSPKYLFRKEGQNVTLSCEQNLNHDAMYWYRQDPGQGLRLIYYSQIVNDFQKGDIAEGYSVSREKKESFPLTVTSAQKNPTAFYLCASSGTGASGANVLTFGAGSRLTVL.

The CDR3 region is CASSLSRFGIYNEQFF. The CDR3 coding sequence is TGTGCCAGCAGCTTAAGTAGGTTCGGGATCTACAATGAGCAGTTCTTC. V usage is TRBV7-3 and J usage is TRBJ2-1, with a tentative D call TRBD2 (5 bases). This CDR3 region has 16 residues. The germline V and J ends were trimmed by 1 base and 3 bases, with 13 bases remaining between them. CDR1 is SGHTA, CDR2 FQGTGA, per germline.

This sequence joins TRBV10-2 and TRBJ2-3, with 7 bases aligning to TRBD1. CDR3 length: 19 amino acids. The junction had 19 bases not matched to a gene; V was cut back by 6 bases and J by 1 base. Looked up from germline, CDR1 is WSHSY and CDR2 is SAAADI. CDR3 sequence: CASSVKPGQPGVGTDTQYF. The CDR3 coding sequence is TGCGCCAGCAGCGTGAAACCGGGACAGCCTGGCGTGGGCACAGATACGCAGTATTTT.

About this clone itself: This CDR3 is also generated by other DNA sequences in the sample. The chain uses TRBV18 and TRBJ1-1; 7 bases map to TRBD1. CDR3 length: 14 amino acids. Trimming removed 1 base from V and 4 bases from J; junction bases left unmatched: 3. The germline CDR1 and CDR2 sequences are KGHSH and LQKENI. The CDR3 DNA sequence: TGTGCCAGCTCACCACAGGGGGCAAGCACTGAAGCTTTCTTT. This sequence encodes CASSPQGASTEAFF. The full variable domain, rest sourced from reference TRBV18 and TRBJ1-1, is NAGVMQNPRHLVRRRGQEARLRCSPMKGHSHVYWYRQLPEEGLKFMVYLQKENIIDESGMPKERFSAEFPKEGPSILRIQQVVRGDSAAYFCASSPQGASTEAFFGQGTRLTVV.

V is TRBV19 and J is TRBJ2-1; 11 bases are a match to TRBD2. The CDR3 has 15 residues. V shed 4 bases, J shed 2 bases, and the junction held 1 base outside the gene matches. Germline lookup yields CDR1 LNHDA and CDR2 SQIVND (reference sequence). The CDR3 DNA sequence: TGTGCCAGTAGTAGACTAGCGGGAACCTACAATGAGCAGTTCTTC. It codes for CASSRLAGTYNEQFF.

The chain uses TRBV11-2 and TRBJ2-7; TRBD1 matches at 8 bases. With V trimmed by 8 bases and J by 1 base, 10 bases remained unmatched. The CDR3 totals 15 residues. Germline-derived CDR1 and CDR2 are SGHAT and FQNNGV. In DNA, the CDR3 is TGTGCCAGCGCGAACGCCAACAGGGGGTCCTACGAGCAGTACGTC. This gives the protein CASANANRGSYEQYV.

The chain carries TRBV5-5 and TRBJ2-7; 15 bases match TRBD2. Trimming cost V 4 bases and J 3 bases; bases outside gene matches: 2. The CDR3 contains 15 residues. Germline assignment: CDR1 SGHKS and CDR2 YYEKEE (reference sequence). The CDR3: CASSTGLAGGYEQYV. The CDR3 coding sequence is TGTGCCAGCAGCACGGGACTAGCGGGAGGCTACGAGCAGTACGTC.

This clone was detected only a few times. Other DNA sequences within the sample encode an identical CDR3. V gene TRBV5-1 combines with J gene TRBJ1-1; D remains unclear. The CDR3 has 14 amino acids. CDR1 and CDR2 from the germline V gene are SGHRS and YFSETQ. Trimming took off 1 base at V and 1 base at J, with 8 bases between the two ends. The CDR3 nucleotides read TGCGCCAGCAGCTTGTCAGGAGGGAACACTGAAGCTTTCTTT. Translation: CASSLSGGNTEAFF.

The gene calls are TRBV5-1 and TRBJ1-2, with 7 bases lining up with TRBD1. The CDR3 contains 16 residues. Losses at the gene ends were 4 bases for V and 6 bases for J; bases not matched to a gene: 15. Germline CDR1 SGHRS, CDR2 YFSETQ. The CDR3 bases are TGCGCCAGCAGCGTAGGGGGCGTGGGAACTGCAGATGGCTACACCTTC. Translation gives CASSVGGVGTADGYTF.

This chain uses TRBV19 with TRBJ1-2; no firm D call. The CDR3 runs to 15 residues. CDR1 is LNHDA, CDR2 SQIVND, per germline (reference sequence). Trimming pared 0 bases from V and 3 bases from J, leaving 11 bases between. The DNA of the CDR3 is TGTGCCAGTAGTATAGATCGTGGTCGGGACTATGGCTACACCTTC. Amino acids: CASSIDRGRDYGYTF.

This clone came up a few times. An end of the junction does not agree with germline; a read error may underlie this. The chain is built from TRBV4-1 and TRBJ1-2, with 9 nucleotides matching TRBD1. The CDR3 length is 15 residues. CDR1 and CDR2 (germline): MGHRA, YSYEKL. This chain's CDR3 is CASTQRSGQGVGYTF. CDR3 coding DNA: TGCGCCAGCACCCAAAGGTCGGGACAGGGTGTAGGCTACACCTTC.

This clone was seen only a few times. DNA of the CDR3: TGTGCCAGCAGCCAAGTGCGGGGGACCTACAATGAGCAGTTCTTC. Amino acids: CASSQVRGTYNEQFF. The chain is built from TRBV4-2 and TRBJ2-1; 7 bases match TRBD2. The V gene's germline CDR1 is LGHNA and CDR2 YNFKEQ. Losses at the gene ends were 1 base for V and 2 bases for J; bases not matched to a gene: 2. The CDR3 totals 15 residues.

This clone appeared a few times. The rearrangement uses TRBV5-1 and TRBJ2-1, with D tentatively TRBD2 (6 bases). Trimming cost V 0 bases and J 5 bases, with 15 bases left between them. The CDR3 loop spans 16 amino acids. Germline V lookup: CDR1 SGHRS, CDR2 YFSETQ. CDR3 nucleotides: TGCGCCAGCAGCTTGGAAGCGCCGGGAGCTCACAATGAGCAGTTCTTC. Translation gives CASSLEAPGAHNEQFF.

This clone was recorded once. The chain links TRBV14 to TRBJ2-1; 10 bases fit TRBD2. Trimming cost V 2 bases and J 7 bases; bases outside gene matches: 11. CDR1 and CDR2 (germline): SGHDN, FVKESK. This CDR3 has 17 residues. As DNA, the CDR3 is TGTGCCAGCAGCCAACCCCGGGGTAGCGGGAGGAAGAATGAGCAGTTCTTC. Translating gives CASSQPRGSGRKNEQFF.

CDR3 residues: CASSIDRGSGYTF. The CDR3 DNA reads as TGTGCCAGTAGTATAGATCGGGGGAGCGGCTACACCTTC. V gene TRBV19 combines with J gene TRBJ1-2, with TRBD1 as a possible D gene (5 bases). Germline V gives CDR1 LNHDA, CDR2 SQIVND (reference sequence). CDR3 length equals 13 residues. The ends were cut back, 0 bases at V and 8 bases at J, with 10 bases in the middle.

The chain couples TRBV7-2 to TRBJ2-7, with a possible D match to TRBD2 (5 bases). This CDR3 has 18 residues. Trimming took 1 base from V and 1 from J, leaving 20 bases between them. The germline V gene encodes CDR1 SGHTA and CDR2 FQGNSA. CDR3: CASSLGARTLERSYEQYV. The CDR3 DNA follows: TGTGCCAGCAGCTTAGGGGCCAGGACTCTAGAGAGGTCCTACGAGCAGTACGTC.